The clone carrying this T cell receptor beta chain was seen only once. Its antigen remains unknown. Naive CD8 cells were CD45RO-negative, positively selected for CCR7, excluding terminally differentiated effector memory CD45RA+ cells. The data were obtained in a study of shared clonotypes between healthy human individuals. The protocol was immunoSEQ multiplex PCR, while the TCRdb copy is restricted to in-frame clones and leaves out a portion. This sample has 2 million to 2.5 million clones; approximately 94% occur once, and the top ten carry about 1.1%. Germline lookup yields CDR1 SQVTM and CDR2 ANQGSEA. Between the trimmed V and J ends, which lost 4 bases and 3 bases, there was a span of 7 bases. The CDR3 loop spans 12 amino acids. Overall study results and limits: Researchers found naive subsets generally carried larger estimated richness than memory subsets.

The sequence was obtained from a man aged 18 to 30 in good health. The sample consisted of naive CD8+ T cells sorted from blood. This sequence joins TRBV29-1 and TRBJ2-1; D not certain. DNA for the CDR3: TGCAGCGTTGGTGGTGTCTACAATGAGCAGTTCTTC. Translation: CSVGGVYNEQFF.